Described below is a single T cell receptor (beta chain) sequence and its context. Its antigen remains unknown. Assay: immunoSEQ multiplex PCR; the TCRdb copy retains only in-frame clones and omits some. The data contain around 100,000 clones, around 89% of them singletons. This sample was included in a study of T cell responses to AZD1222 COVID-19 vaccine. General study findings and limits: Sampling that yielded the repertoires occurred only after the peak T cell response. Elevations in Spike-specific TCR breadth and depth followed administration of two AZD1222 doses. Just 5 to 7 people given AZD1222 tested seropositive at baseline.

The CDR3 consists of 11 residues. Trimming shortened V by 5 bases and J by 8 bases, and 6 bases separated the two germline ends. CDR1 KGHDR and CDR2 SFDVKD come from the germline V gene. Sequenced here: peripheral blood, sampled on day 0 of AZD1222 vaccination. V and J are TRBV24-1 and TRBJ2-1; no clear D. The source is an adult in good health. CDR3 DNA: TGTGCCACCAGTGTAGTCGATGAGCAGTTCTTC. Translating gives CATSVVDEQFF.